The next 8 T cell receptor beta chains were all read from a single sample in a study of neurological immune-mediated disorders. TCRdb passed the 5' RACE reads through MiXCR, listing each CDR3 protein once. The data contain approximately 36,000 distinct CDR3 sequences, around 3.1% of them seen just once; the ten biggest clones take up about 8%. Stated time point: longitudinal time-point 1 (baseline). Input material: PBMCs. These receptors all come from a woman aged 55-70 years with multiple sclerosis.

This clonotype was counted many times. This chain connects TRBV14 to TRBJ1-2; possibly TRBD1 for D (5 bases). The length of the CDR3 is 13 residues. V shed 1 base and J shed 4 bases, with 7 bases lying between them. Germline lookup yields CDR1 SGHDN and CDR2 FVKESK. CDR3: CASSQGDPYGYTF. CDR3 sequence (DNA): TGTGCCAGCAGCCAAGGGGACCCCTATGGCTACACCTTC.

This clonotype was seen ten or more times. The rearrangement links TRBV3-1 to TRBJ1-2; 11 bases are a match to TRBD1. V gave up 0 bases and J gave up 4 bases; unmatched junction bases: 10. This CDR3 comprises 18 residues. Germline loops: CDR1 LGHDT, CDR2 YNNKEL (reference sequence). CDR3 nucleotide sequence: TGTGCCAGCAGCCAAGATTTAGGACAGGGGGCAGGAGGCTATGGCTACACCTTC. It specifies CASSQDLGQGAGGYGYTF.

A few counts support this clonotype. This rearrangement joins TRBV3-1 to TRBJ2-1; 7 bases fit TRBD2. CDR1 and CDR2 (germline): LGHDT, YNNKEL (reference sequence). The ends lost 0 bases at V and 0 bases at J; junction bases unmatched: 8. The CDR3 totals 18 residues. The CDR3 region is CASSQDMGLSSSYNEQFF. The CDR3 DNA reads TGTGCCAGCAGCCAAGATATGGGACTATCTAGCTCCTACAATGAGCAGTTCTTC.

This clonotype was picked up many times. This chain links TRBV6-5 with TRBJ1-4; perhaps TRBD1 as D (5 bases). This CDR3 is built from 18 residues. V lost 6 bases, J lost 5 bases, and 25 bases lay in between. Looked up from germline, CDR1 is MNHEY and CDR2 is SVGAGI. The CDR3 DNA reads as TGTGCCAGCAGCAACAATCCGGAACCGACAGAAATCAATGAAAAACTGTTTTTT. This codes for CASSNNPEPTEINEKLFF.

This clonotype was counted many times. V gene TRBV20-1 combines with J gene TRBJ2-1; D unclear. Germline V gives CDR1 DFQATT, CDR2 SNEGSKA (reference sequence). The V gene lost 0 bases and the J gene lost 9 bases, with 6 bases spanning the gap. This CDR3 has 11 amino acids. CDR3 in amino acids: CSARDRREQFF. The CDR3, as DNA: TGCAGTGCTAGAGATAGGCGTGAGCAGTTCTTC.

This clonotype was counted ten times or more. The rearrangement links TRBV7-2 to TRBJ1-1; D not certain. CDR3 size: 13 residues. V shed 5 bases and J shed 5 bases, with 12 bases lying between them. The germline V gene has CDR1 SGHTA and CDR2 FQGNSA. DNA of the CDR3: TGTGCCAGCAGCATAACACTGGGGACTGAAGCTTTCTTT. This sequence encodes CASSITLGTEAFF.

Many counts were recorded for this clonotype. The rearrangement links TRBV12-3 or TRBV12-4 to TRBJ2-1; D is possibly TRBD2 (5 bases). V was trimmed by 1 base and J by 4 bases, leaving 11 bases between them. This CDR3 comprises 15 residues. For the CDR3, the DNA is TGTGCCAGCAGTTTAGGGCGCCGGGATTACAATGAGCAGTTCTTC. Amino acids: CASSLGRRDYNEQFF.

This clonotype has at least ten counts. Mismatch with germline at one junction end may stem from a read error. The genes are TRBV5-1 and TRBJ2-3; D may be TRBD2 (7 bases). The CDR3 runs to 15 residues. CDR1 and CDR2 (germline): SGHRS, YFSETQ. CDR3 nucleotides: TGCGCCAGCACCTTGGACAGCGGGGTTACAGATACGCAGTATTTT. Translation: CASTLDSGVTDTQYF.